The present T cell receptor (beta chain) was sequenced within a study of blood T cell repertoires in COVID-19. Study at large: The analysed material was cDNA or gDNA that came from T cells, B-cell-depleted T cells, or PBMCs.

Germline V gene lookup returns CDR1 MNHEY and CDR2 SVGEGT. The CDR3 length is 17 residues. V was clipped by 6 bases and J by 2 bases; unmatched bases: 7. Methods used by the authors: It was from reference gene primer amplification that nucleated cell counts were estimated. Profiled with immunoSEQ multiplex PCR; TCRdb holds only in-frame clones, not every one. D and trimming were read from the DNA, whereas the V and J calls and clone size are those reported in that table. The table includes about 220,000 clones, 85% detected once. V gene TRBV6-2 or TRBV6-3 combines with J gene TRBJ2-7, with 16 bases lining up with TRBD2. The TCR sequence derives from a man between 50 and 59 years old who had recovered from COVID-19. The specimen sequenced was peripheral blood. The CDR3: CASSPGTSGRGAYEQYF. The CDR3 coding sequence is TGTGCCAGCAGCCCCGGGACTAGCGGGAGGGGAGCCTACGAGCAGTACTTC.